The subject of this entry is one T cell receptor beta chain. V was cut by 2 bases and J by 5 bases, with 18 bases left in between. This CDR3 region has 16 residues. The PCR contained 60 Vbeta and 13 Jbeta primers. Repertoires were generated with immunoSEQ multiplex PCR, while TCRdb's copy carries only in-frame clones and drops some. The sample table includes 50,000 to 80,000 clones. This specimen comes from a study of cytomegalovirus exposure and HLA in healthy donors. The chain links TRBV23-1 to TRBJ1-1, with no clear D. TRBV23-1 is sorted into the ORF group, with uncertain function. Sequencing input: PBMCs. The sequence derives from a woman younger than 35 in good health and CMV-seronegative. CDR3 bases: TGCGCCAGCAGTCAACACAAAGGAGAGCCGGGGACTGAAGCTTTCTTT. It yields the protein CASSQHKGEPGTEAFF.